These T cell receptor beta chains were read from a single sample in a study of T cell repertoires in cytomegalovirus infection. TCRdb re-derived calls from the reads in MiXCR, one entry per CDR3 protein. The data contain hundreds of thousands of distinct CDR3 sequences, around a third of them singletons. Which antigens these TCRs recognize remains unknown. Specimen: cultured CD8+ T cells from PBMCs, collected from culture after CMV antigen stimulation. These receptors were collected from a human donor in good health (CMV status not recorded). Some clones in this sample may be carry-over from other donors' samples. The CDR3 runs from the conserved cysteine through the conserved F or W. A D gene is named only where the DNA matches it firmly. Expanded clones are given a class, and other clones once, few, many or no size at all.

v_call: TRBV19; j_call: TRBJ2-5; clone_size: -; d_call: TRBD2; cdr3_aa: CASSPGLAAPGTQYF; cdr3_nt: TGTGCCAGTAGTCCGGGACTAGCGGCCCCAGGGACCCAGTACTTC
v_call: TRBV25-1; j_call: TRBJ1-4; clone_size: -; d_call: -; cdr3_aa: CASCGTANEKLFF; cdr3_nt: TGTGCCAGCTGCGGAACCGCTAATGAAAAACTGTTTTTT
v_call: TRBV4-2; j_call: TRBJ1-5; clone_size: -; d_call: TRBD1; cdr3_aa: CASSQTQGAGNQPQHF; cdr3_nt: TGTGCCAGCAGCCAGACACAGGGGGCAGGGAATCAGCCCCAGCATTTT
v_call: TRBV6-2/TRBV6-3; j_call: TRBJ2-7; clone_size: -; d_call: -; cdr3_aa: CASSYVGTPLYEQYF; cdr3_nt: TGTGCCAGCAGTTACGTCGGGACTCCTCTCTACGAGCAGTACTTC
v_call: TRBV9; j_call: TRBJ2-1; clone_size: few; d_call: -; cdr3_aa: CASSVVPGKNEQFF; cdr3_nt: TGTGCCAGCAGCGTAGTCCCGGGGAAGAATGAGCAGTTCTTC
v_call: TRBV20-1; j_call: TRBJ2-7; clone_size: -; d_call: -; cdr3_aa: CSARDPDWGEQYF; cdr3_nt: TGCAGTGCTAGAGACCCCGACTGGGGCGAGCAGTACTTC
v_call: TRBV6-2/TRBV6-3; j_call: TRBJ2-1; clone_size: once; d_call: TRBD2; cdr3_aa: CASSQGPKFTSGEYNEQFF; cdr3_nt: TGTGCCAGCAGTCAAGGCCCGAAATTTACTAGCGGGGAATACAATGAGCAGTTCTTC
v_call: TRBV5-6; j_call: TRBJ1-4; clone_size: -; d_call: TRBD1; cdr3_aa: CASSRQGETTNEKLFF; cdr3_nt: TGTGCCAGCAGCCGTCAGGGGGAAACAACTAATGAAAAACTGTTTTTT
v_call: TRBV7-9; j_call: TRBJ1-4; clone_size: few; d_call: -; cdr3_aa: CASSSATEGANEKLFF; cdr3_nt: TGTGCCAGCAGCTCTGCTACGGAAGGGGCTAATGAAAAACTGTTTTTT
v_call: TRBV28; j_call: TRBJ2-3; clone_size: many; d_call: -; cdr3_aa: CASSLWSDTQYF; cdr3_nt: TGTGCCAGCAGTCTATGGTCAGATACGCAGTATTTT
v_call: TRBV19; j_call: TRBJ1-1; clone_size: -; d_call: TRBD1; cdr3_aa: CASTQGITEAFF; cdr3_nt: TGTGCCAGTACACAGGGGATCACTGAAGCTTTCTTT
v_call: TRBV4-1; j_call: TRBJ2-4; clone_size: -; d_call: -; cdr3_aa: CASSPTTKNIQYF; cdr3_nt: TGCGCCAGCAGCCCGACTACCAAAAACATTCAGTACTTC
v_call: TRBV13; j_call: TRBJ2-1; clone_size: few; d_call: TRBD1; cdr3_aa: CASTLTGWSSYNEQFF; cdr3_nt: TGTGCCAGCACCTTGACAGGGTGGAGCTCCTACAATGAGCAGTTCTTC
v_call: TRBV10-1; j_call: TRBJ2-5; clone_size: -; d_call: -; cdr3_aa: CASSESRTVQETQYF; cdr3_nt: TGCGCCAGCAGTGAGTCTAGGACAGTCCAAGAGACCCAGTACTTC
v_call: TRBV7-9; j_call: TRBJ2-3; clone_size: many; d_call: -; cdr3_aa: CASSLLDSTDTQYF; cdr3_nt: TGTGCCAGCAGCTTACTTGACAGCACAGATACGCAGTATTTT
v_call: TRBV7-9; j_call: TRBJ1-1; clone_size: -; d_call: -; cdr3_aa: CASSAVVGMNTEAFF; cdr3_nt: TGTGCCAGCAGCGCAGTGGTGGGGATGAACACTGAAGCTTTCTTT
v_call: TRBV6-8; j_call: TRBJ2-3; clone_size: -; d_call: TRBD1; cdr3_aa: CASNYLGQGLSTDTQYF; cdr3_nt: TGTGCCAGCAATTACCTGGGACAGGGACTTAGCACAGATACGCAGTATTTT
v_call: TRBV7-9; j_call: TRBJ1-6; clone_size: -; d_call: TRBD1; cdr3_aa: CVSSPDRVHSPLHF; cdr3_nt: TGTGTCAGCAGCCCTGACAGGGTGCATTCACCCCTCCACTTT
v_call: TRBV20-1; j_call: TRBJ2-5; clone_size: once; d_call: -; cdr3_aa: CSARDWKGQETQYF; cdr3_nt: TGCAGTGCTAGAGATTGGAAAGGGCAAGAGACCCAGTACTTC
v_call: TRBV6-1; j_call: TRBJ2-3; clone_size: -; d_call: -; cdr3_aa: CASIHHGRRGDTQYF; cdr3_nt: TGTGCCAGCATCCACCACGGGAGAAGGGGAGATACGCAGTATTTT
v_call: TRBV6-2/TRBV6-3; j_call: TRBJ1-4; clone_size: -; d_call: TRBD1; cdr3_aa: CASSTTSGQGKVENEKLFF; cdr3_nt: TGTGCCAGCAGTACCACTAGCGGACAGGGGAAGGTGGAGAATGAAAAACTGTTTTTT
v_call: TRBV7-2; j_call: TRBJ2-3; clone_size: many; d_call: -; cdr3_aa: CASSLFTSPSTDTQYF; cdr3_nt: TGTGCCAGCAGCTTATTTACTAGCCCTAGCACAGATACGCAGTATTTT
v_call: TRBV5-1; j_call: TRBJ2-5; clone_size: many; d_call: TRBD2; cdr3_aa: CASSSGGAGVKETQYF; cdr3_nt: TGCGCCAGCAGCTCTGGAGGAGCGGGGGTGAAGGAGACCCAGTACTTC
v_call: TRBV20-1; j_call: TRBJ1-1; clone_size: few; d_call: -; cdr3_aa: CSARGTANTEAFF; cdr3_nt: TGCAGTGCTAGAGGGACGGCGAACACTGAAGCTTTCTTT
v_call: TRBV7-8; j_call: TRBJ2-2; clone_size: -; d_call: -; cdr3_aa: CASSFPGRQLEAGELFF; cdr3_nt: TGTGCCAGCAGCTTCCCAGGGAGACAGCTTGAGGCCGGGGAGCTGTTTTTT
v_call: TRBV6-2/TRBV6-3; j_call: TRBJ1-5; clone_size: many; d_call: -; cdr3_aa: CASSYLPGRRSNQPQHF; cdr3_nt: TGTGCCAGCAGTTACCTCCCGGGCAGGCGGAGCAATCAGCCCCAGCATTTT
v_call: TRBV12-3/TRBV12-4; j_call: TRBJ1-4; clone_size: -; d_call: -; cdr3_aa: CASSFYGATTNEKLFF; cdr3_nt: TGTGCCAGCAGTTTTTACGGGGCAACAACTAATGAAAAACTGTTTTTT
v_call: TRBV7-2; j_call: TRBJ2-1; clone_size: many; d_call: TRBD2; cdr3_aa: CANAGLAGGLEDEQFF; cdr3_nt: TGTGCCAACGCCGGACTAGCGGGGGGGCTTGAGGATGAGCAGTTCTTC
v_call: TRBV19; j_call: TRBJ2-3; clone_size: -; d_call: -; cdr3_aa: CASSPHGLGGIKDTQYF; cdr3_nt: TGTGCCAGTAGTCCCCACGGACTAGGGGGGATCAAGGATACGCAGTATTTT
v_call: TRBV7-2; j_call: TRBJ1-2; clone_size: many; d_call: -; cdr3_aa: CASSLSDSGNYGYTF; cdr3_nt: TGTGCCAGCAGCTTAAGCGACAGTGGTAACTATGGCTACACCTTC
v_call: TRBV7-9; j_call: TRBJ1-1; clone_size: -; d_call: -; cdr3_aa: CASSPEGRTEAFF; cdr3_nt: TGTGCCAGCAGCCCAGAGGGGAGAACTGAAGCTTTCTTT
v_call: TRBV19; j_call: TRBJ1-5; clone_size: -; d_call: -; cdr3_aa: CASSMATRNQPQHF; cdr3_nt: TGTGCCAGTAGTATGGCCACTCGCAATCAGCCCCAGCATTTT
v_call: TRBV7-6; j_call: TRBJ2-1; clone_size: few; d_call: -; cdr3_aa: CASSPSGGQAYNEQFF; cdr3_nt: TGTGCCAGCAGCCCCTCGGGGGGACAGGCCTACAATGAGCAGTTCTTC
v_call: TRBV12-3/TRBV12-4; j_call: TRBJ2-3; clone_size: -; d_call: -; cdr3_aa: CASSFSTVKHADTQYF; cdr3_nt: TGTGCCAGCAGTTTCTCGACCGTAAAACACGCAGATACGCAGTATTTT
v_call: TRBV20-1; j_call: TRBJ2-1; clone_size: few; d_call: TRBD2; cdr3_aa: CSAREPSGGVHEQFF; cdr3_nt: TGCAGTGCTAGAGAGCCTAGCGGGGGGGTACATGAGCAGTTCTTC
v_call: TRBV20-1; j_call: TRBJ2-7; clone_size: -; d_call: TRBD2; cdr3_aa: CSAGTSGGKYEQYF; cdr3_nt: TGCAGTGCCGGGACTAGCGGGGGCAAATACGAGCAGTACTTC
v_call: TRBV19; j_call: TRBJ2-1; clone_size: -; d_call: -; cdr3_aa: CASSGPAGVYNEQFF; cdr3_nt: TGTGCCAGTTCAGGACCGGCAGGGGTCTACAATGAGCAGTTCTTC
v_call: TRBV7-6; j_call: TRBJ2-1; clone_size: many; d_call: -; cdr3_aa: CASSLGAEQFF; cdr3_nt: TGTGCCAGCAGCTTAGGCGCTGAGCAGTTCTTC
v_call: TRBV7-6; j_call: TRBJ1-2; clone_size: many; d_call: -; cdr3_aa: CASSPTGAGYGYTF; cdr3_nt: TGTGCCAGCAGCCCTACTGGGGCAGGCTATGGCTACACCTTC
v_call: TRBV9; j_call: TRBJ2-7; clone_size: -; d_call: -; cdr3_aa: CASSGEQGRHEQYF; cdr3_nt: TGTGCCAGCAGCGGCGAGCAGGGTAGGCACGAGCAGTACTTC
v_call: TRBV7-6; j_call: TRBJ2-5; clone_size: -; d_call: TRBD2; cdr3_aa: CASSRGLAGQETQYF; cdr3_nt: TGTGCCAGCAGTCGGGGGCTAGCGGGCCAAGAGACCCAGTACTTC
v_call: TRBV4-1; j_call: TRBJ2-5; clone_size: few; d_call: TRBD2; cdr3_aa: CASSQDGTSGGQGETQYF; cdr3_nt: TGCGCCAGCAGCCAGGACGGGACTAGCGGGGGGCAGGGGGAGACCCAGTACTTC